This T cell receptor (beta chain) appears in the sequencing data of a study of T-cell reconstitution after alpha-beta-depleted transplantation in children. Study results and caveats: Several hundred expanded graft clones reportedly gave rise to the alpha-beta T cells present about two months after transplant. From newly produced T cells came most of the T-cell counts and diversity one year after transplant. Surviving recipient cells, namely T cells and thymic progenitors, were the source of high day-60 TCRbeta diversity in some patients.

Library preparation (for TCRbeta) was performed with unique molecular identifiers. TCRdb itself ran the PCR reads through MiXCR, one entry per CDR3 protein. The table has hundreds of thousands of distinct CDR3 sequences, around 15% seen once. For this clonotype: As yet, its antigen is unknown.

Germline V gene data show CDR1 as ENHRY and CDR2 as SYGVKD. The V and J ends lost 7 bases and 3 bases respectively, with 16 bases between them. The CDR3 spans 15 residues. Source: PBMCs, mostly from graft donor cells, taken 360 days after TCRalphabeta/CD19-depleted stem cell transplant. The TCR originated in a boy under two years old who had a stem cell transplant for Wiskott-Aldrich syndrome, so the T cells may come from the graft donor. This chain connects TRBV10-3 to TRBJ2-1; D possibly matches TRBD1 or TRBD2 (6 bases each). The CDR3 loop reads CAIKREGGFYNEQFF. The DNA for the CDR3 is TGTGCCATCAAACGAGAGGGGGGCTTCTACAATGAGCAGTTCTTC.